The entry that follows covers one TCR beta chain sequence. Its antigen is undetermined. This table comes from immunoSEQ multiplex PCR, and its TCRdb copy is limited to in-frame clones, with some not included. This sample has some 30,000 clones, with 89% found just once. This sample stems from a study of T cell responses to AZD1222 COVID-19 vaccine. Study findings and constraints: Spike-specific TCR repertoires showed rising breadth and depth after two AZD1222 doses. Nearly half of unique spike-specific TCRs reportedly avoided B.1.351 and B.1.1.7 mutated regions.

Sequencing was performed on peripheral blood, taken on day 0 of AZD1222 vaccination. This receptor was taken from an adult in good health.

CDR3 coding DNA: TGTGCCAGCAGCCAAGGTGGTTTGGATTCACCCCTCCACTTT. As protein: CASSQGGLDSPLHF. The V and J genes are TRBV3-1 (or the pseudogene TRBV3-2) and TRBJ1-6; unclear D gene. Between the trimmed V and J ends, which lost 1 base and 8 bases, there was a span of 9 bases. This CDR3 is built from 14 residues. The germline CDR1 and CDR2 sequences are LGHDT and YNNKEL (reference sequence).